Presented here are 9 T cell receptor beta chains from one specimen sequenced in a study of T cell changes during pregnancy in multiple sclerosis. The repertoire was sequenced with immunoSEQ multiplex PCR; TCRdb's copy has only in-frame clones and lacks some. The sample holds roughly 120,000 clones; approximately 93% are singletons and the top ten take roughly 6.2%. Source: peripheral blood, taken before pregnancy. These receptors were collected from a female donor with multiple sclerosis, enrolled in a pregnancy study.

A single count supports this clone. This chain links TRBV11-1 with TRBJ2-3, with TRBD2 identical over 8 bases. The J segment lost 3 bases and the V segment lost 2 bases, leaving 4 bases of the junction unmatched. CDR3 length equals 15 residues. Germline lookup yields CDR1 SGHAT and CDR2 FQDESV (reference sequence). CDR3 in amino acids: CASSLTSGWTDTQYF. CDR3 in DNA: TGTGCCAGCAGCTTAACTAGCGGATGGACAGATACGCAGTATTTT.

This rearrangement joins TRBV2 to TRBJ2-7, with 11 nucleotides matching TRBD2. Per germline, CDR1 SNHLY and CDR2 FYNNEI. Trimming at V came to 6 bases and at J to 2 bases, leaving 6 bases not matched to a gene. The CDR3 length is 15 residues. The CDR3 sequence: CASREGLAATYEQYF. The CDR3 DNA reads as TGTGCCAGCAGGGAGGGACTAGCGGCTACCTACGAGCAGTACTTC.

The chain joins TRBV18 to TRBJ1-1; the D gene is possibly TRBD1 (6 bases). Germline CDR1 KGHSH, CDR2 LQKENI. The CDR3 loop spans 15 amino acids. V was clipped by 3 bases and J by 5 bases, with 16 bases between them. DNA for the CDR3: TGTGCCAGCTCACCCGAGCAGGGGCGCGTTACTGAAGCTTTCTTT. Protein sequence: CASSPEQGRVTEAFF.

This clone appeared once. The chain is built from TRBV19 and TRBJ1-2; TRBD1 might be the D (6 bases). Germline V lookup: CDR1 LNHDA, CDR2 SQIVND (reference sequence). This CDR3 comprises 13 residues. Trimming removed 4 bases from V and 3 bases from J, with 9 bases in between. CDR3 amino acids: CASSTDRHYGYTF. The CDR3 nucleotides are TGTGCCAGTAGTACTGACAGGCACTATGGCTACACCTTC. Full variable domain (remainder filled in from reference TRBV19 and TRBJ1-2): DGGITQSPKYLFRKEGQNVTLSCEQNLNHDAMYWYRQDPGQGLRLIYYSQIVNDFQKGDIAEGYSVSREKKESFPLTVTSAQKNPTAFYLCASSTDRHYGYTFGSGTRLTVV.

The chain is built from TRBV27 and TRBJ1-1; tentative D call: TRBD1 (5 bases). CDR3 length: 16 residues. The V and J ends lost 4 bases and 2 bases respectively, with 17 bases between them. Germline CDR1 reads MNHEY; CDR2 reads SMNVEV (reference sequence). The CDR3: CASSSLGGALNTEAFF. The CDR3 region has the DNA TGTGCCAGCAGTTCCCTAGGAGGGGCACTTAACACTGAAGCTTTCTTT.

The chain has TRBV5-1 and TRBJ2-3, with 8 bases fitting TRBD2. Germline V gene sequence: CDR1 SGHRS, CDR2 YFSETQ. The trim removed 0 bases at V and 0 bases at J, leaving 9 bases unmatched. This CDR3 contains 18 residues. As DNA, the CDR3 is TGCGCCAGCAGCTTGGGGAGACTAGCGACCAGAAGCACAGATACGCAGTATTTT. It yields the protein CASSLGRLATRSTDTQYF.

The chain joins TRBV6-4 to TRBJ2-1, with D possibly matching TRBD2 (5 bases). V lost 0 bases, J lost 6 bases, and 9 bases lay in between. Germline V gene data show CDR1 as MRHNA and CDR2 as SNTAGT. The CDR3 loop spans 14 amino acids. The CDR3 is CASSDSRAGNEQFF. The CDR3 DNA is TGTGCCAGCAGTGACTCTCGGGCGGGCAATGAGCAGTTCTTC.

V gene TRBV10-2 combines with J gene TRBJ1-4; no definite D call. Trimming removed 3 bases from V and 2 bases from J, with 16 bases in between. Germline loops: CDR1 WSHSY, CDR2 SAAADI. CDR3 length: 17 amino acids. The CDR3 region is CASSENRSPATNEKLFF. CDR3 bases: TGCGCCAGCAGTGAAAACCGCAGTCCCGCTACTAATGAAAAACTGTTTTTT.

The chain couples TRBV6-1 to TRBJ2-2; the D is unclear. V lost 4 bases and J 5 bases, leaving 5 bases between the germline ends. This CDR3 contains 12 residues. The germline V gene encodes CDR1 MNHNS and CDR2 SASEGT. CDR3 loop: CASSVMTGELFF. CDR3 DNA sequence: TGTGCCAGCAGTGTTATGACCGGGGAGCTGTTTTTT.